The clone carrying this TCR beta chain was observed many times. Its antigen remains unidentified. Preparation of the TCRbeta library used unique molecular identifiers. TCRdb used MiXCR to reprocess the PCR reads, holding one entry per CDR3 protein. The sample shows 100,000 to 130,000 distinct CDR3 sequences, 5% to 7% of them seen only once. This sample is part of a study of T-cell reconstitution after alpha-beta-depleted transplantation in children. Study-wide results and caveats: The high TCRbeta diversity at day 60 in some patients came from surviving recipient T cells and thymic progenitors. After one year, T-cell counts and TCRbeta diversity mostly came from new T cells. Reported findings indicate that, about two months after transplant, alpha-beta T cells came from several hundred expanded clones, which were derived from non-depleted graft cells.

With 4 bases clipped from V and 2 bases from J, the junction kept 7 bases outside the gene matches. The CDR3 covers 15 residues. The germline V gene encodes CDR1 SGHRS and CDR2 YFSETQ. This receptor was taken from a male patient aged 2 to 9 who had a stem cell transplant for acute lymphoblastic leukemia, so the T cells may come from the graft donor. The source material was PBMCs, mostly from graft donor cells, sampled 360 days after TCRalphabeta/CD19-depleted stem cell transplant. This chain joins TRBV5-1 and TRBJ2-5, with 8 bases fitting TRBD1. This CDR3 is CASSQGTGRQETQYF. The CDR3 DNA sequence: TGCGCCAGCAGCCAAGGGACAGGACGGCAAGAGACCCAGTACTTC.